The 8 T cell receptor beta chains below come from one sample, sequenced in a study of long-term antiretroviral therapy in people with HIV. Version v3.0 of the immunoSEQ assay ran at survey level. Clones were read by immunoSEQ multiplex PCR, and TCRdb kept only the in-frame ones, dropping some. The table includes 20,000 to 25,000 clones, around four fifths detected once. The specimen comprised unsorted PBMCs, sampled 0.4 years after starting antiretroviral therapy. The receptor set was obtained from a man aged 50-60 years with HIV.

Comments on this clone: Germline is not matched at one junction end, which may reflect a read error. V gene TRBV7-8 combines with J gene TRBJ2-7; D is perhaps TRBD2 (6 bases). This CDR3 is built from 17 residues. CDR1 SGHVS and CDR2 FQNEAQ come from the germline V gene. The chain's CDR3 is CASASGLQDLGRLRFSF. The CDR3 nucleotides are TGTGCCAGCGCCTCGGGACTCCAGGACCTGGGCCGTTTGCGGTTTTCCTTC.

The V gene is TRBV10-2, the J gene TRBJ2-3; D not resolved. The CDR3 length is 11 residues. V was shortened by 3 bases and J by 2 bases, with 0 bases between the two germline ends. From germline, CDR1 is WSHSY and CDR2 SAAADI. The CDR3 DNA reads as TGCGCCAGCAGTGACACAGATACGCAGTATTTT. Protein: CASSDTDTQYF.

DNA for the CDR3: TGTGCCAGCAGCTTAGGAGGGCCCGAGCAGTACTTC. Translating gives CASSLGGPEQYF. The V call is TRBV11-2, the J call TRBJ2-7; D is perhaps TRBD2 (5 bases). Trimming left V 1 base short and J 6 bases short, with 7 bases between. Germline CDR1 and CDR2: SGHAT and FQNNGV. The length of the CDR3 is 12 residues. The complete variable domain, with remaining parts taken from reference TRBV11-2 and TRBJ2-7, reads EAGVAQSPRYKIIEKRQSVAFWCNPISGHATLYWYQQILGQGPKLLIQFQNNGVVDDSQLPKDRFSAERLKGVDSTLKIQPAKLEDSAVYLCASSLGGPEQYFGPGTRLTVT.

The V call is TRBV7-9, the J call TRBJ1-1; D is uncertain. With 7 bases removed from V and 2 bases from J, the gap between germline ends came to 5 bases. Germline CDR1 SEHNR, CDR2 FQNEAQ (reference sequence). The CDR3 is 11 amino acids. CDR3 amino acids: CASNLNTEAFF. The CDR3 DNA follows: TGTGCCAGCAACCTTAACACTGAAGCTTTCTTT.

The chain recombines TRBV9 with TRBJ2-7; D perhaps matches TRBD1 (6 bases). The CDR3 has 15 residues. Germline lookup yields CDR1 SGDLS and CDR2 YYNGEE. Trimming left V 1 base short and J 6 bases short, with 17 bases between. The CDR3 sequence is CASSVSYREGVEQYF. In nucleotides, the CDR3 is TGTGCCAGCAGCGTAAGTTACAGGGAAGGCGTCGAGCAGTACTTC.

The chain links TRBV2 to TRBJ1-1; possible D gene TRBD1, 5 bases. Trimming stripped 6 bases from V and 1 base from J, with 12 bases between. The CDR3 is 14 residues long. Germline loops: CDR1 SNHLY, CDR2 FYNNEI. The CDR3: CASREGRKNTEAFF. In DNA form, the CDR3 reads TGTGCCAGCAGAGAGGGACGGAAGAACACTGAAGCTTTCTTT. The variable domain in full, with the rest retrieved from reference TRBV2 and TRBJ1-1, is EPEVTQTPSHQVTQMGQEVILRCVPISNHLYFYWYRQILGQKVEFLVSFYNNEISEKSEIFDDQFSVERPDGSNFTLKIRSTKLEDSAMYFCASREGRKNTEAFFGQGTRLTVV.

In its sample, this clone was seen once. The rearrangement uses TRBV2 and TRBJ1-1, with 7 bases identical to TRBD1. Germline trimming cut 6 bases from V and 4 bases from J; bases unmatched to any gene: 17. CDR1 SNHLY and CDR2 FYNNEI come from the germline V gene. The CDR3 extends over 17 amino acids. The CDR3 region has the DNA TGTGCCAGCAGGCTTGAGGGGGCCATAGATTTTAGCACTGAAGCTTTCTTT. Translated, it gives CASRLEGAIDFSTEAFF.

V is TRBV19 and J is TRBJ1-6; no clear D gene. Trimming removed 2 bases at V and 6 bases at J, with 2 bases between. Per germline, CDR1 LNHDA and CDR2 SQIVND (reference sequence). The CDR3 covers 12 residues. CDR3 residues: CASSISNSPLHF. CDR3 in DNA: TGTGCCAGTAGTATAAGTAATTCACCCCTCCACTTT.